The next 32 T cell receptor beta chains were all read from a single sample in a study of blood T cell repertoires in COVID-19. This table comes from immunoSEQ multiplex PCR, and its TCRdb copy is limited to in-frame clones, with some not included. The repertoire holds 140,000 to 150,000 clones, with approximately 90% as singletons. Input material: peripheral blood. These TCRs come from a woman in her sixties with active COVID-19.

The chain has TRBV13 and TRBJ2-3; D may be TRBD1 (6 bases). V gave up 3 bases and J gave up 7 bases, with 11 bases separating them. Germline CDR1 and CDR2: PRHDT and FYEKMQ (reference sequence). The CDR3 runs 13 residues. The chain's CDR3 is CASSLEGGNTQYF. CDR3 nucleotide sequence: TGTGCCAGCAGCTTGGAAGGGGGAAATACGCAGTATTTT.

V is TRBV24-1 and J is TRBJ2-7, with 8 bases matching TRBD1. This CDR3 has 14 residues. In germline, CDR1 is KGHDR, CDR2 SFDVKD. Trimming removed 4 bases from V and 2 bases from J; junction bases left unmatched: 3. The CDR3 region is CATSESTGAYEQYF. The CDR3 DNA reads TGTGCCACCAGTGAGTCGACAGGGGCCTACGAGCAGTACTTC.

This rearrangement joins TRBV29-1 to TRBJ1-2, with D possibly being TRBD1 (6 bases). The ends were cut back, 7 bases at V and 8 bases at J, with 14 bases in the middle. This CDR3 region has 11 residues. Germline V lookup: CDR1 SQVTM, CDR2 ANQGSEA. Here the CDR3 DNA reads TGCAGCGACCGGGACACACGAGGCTACACCTTC. It codes for CSDRDTRGYTF.

The rearrangement links TRBV6-2 or TRBV6-3 to TRBJ2-3; no clear D. The CDR3 is 11 amino acids. Germline-derived CDR1 and CDR2 are MNHEY and SVGEGT. Trimming took off 6 bases at V and 7 bases at J, with 8 bases between the two ends. For the CDR3, the DNA is TGTGCCAGCAGCCAGAGTAATACGCAGTATTTT. It yields the protein CASSQSNTQYF.

There are a few counts of this clone. The chain is built from TRBV5-4 and TRBJ2-7; D uncertain. Germline V lookup: CDR1 SGHNT, CDR2 YYREEE (reference sequence). The CDR3 length is 13 residues. V was pared by 4 bases and J by 6 bases, with 14 bases between. For the CDR3, the DNA is TGTGCCAGCAGCACCAAACCAGGCCTCGAGCAGTACTTC. It translates to CASSTKPGLEQYF.

This chain links TRBV28 with TRBJ2-1; 9 positions agree with TRBD1. Looked up from germline, CDR1 is MDHEN and CDR2 is SYDVKM. The V and J ends lost 2 bases and 7 bases, in that order; junction bases with no gene match: 6. The CDR3 sequence is 15 residues long. In nucleotides, the CDR3 is TGTGCCAGCAGTTTAACAGGGGGCGCGAGGAATGAGCAGTTCTTC. Translated: CASSLTGGARNEQFF.

The chain uses TRBV18 and TRBJ1-1, with unresolved D. V lost 4 bases, J lost 3 bases, and 12 bases lay in between. The length of the CDR3 is 14 residues. CDR1 is KGHSH, CDR2 LQKENI, per germline. The CDR3 loop is CASSRVLGDTEAFF. The CDR3 nucleotides read TGTGCCAGCTCACGGGTTCTCGGGGACACTGAAGCTTTCTTT. Filled out from reference TRBV18 and TRBJ1-1, the complete variable domain reads NAGVMQNPRHLVRRRGQEARLRCSPMKGHSHVYWYRQLPEEGLKFMVYLQKENIIDESGMPKERFSAEFPKEGPSILRIQQVVRGDSAAYFCASSRVLGDTEAFFGQGTRLTVV.

The CDR3 region has the DNA TGTGCCACCAGCCGATCACTAGCGGTCTACAATGAGCAGTTCTTC. It encodes CATSRSLAVYNEQFF. V and J are TRBV15 and TRBJ2-1, with 8 bases fitting TRBD2. Trimming took 5 bases from V and 3 from J; bases not matched to a gene: 6. CDR1 is LNHNV and CDR2 is YYDKDF in the germline V gene (reference sequence). The CDR3 totals 15 residues.

This sequence joins TRBV5-4 and TRBJ1-2, with D possibly being TRBD1 (6 bases). The ends were cut back, 1 base at V and 7 bases at J, with 32 bases in the middle. CDR1 is SGHNT, CDR2 YYREEE, per germline (reference sequence). This CDR3 region has 20 residues. The CDR3 sequence is CASSLRGQVRTAPPRSGYTF. The CDR3 DNA reads TGTGCCAGCAGCTTGAGGGGTCAAGTTAGGACAGCTCCACCTAGATCTGGCTACACCTTC.

J is TRBJ2-7 and V is TRBV28; TRBD1 matches at 11 bases. Germline trimming cut 5 bases from V and 10 bases from J; bases unmatched to any gene: 10. The CDR3 extends over 14 amino acids. CDR1 and CDR2 from the germline V gene are MDHEN and SYDVKM. The CDR3 sequence is CASSPGQGALPQYF. CDR3 DNA sequence: TGTGCCAGCAGTCCCGGACAGGGGGCCCTTCCTCAGTACTTC.

This clone has a single count. V is TRBV19 and J is TRBJ2-3; 9 bases line up with TRBD2. The V gene's germline CDR1 is LNHDA and CDR2 SQIVND (reference sequence). The CDR3 has 18 amino acids. After removal of 0 bases from V and 0 bases from J, the junction contained 7 bases not matched to a gene. CDR3 DNA sequence: TGTGCCAGTAGTATAGAGGCGGGAACTAGCGGGAGCACAGATACGCAGTATTTT. It encodes CASSIEAGTSGSTDTQYF.

J is TRBJ1-2 and V is TRBV15; 12 positions agree with TRBD1. This CDR3 contains 17 residues. Germline-derived CDR1 and CDR2 are LNHNV and YYDKDF (reference sequence). The ends lost 1 base at V and 8 bases at J; junction bases unmatched: 11. CDR3 residues: CATSRVSRDRGRGGYTF. The DNA of the CDR3 is TGTGCCACCAGCAGAGTTTCCCGGGACAGGGGGCGCGGAGGCTACACCTTC.

This clone was observed a handful of times. The J gene is TRBJ2-7, the V gene TRBV19, with TRBD1 matching 8 bases. The CDR3 is 14 residues long. The germline V gene encodes CDR1 LNHDA and CDR2 SQIVND (reference sequence). V shed 8 bases, J shed 4 bases, and the junction held 10 bases outside the gene matches. CDR3 region: CASALRTGTYEQYF. The CDR3 nucleotides are TGTGCCAGTGCGCTCCGGACAGGGACATACGAGCAGTACTTC.

The V call is TRBV5-1, the J call TRBJ1-4, with D possibly matching TRBD1 (6 bases). The CDR3 has 18 residues. The germline CDR1 and CDR2 sequences are SGHRS and YFSETQ. Trimming left V 0 bases short and J 3 bases short, with 18 bases between. The CDR3: CASSLGVASAGANEKLFF. The CDR3 DNA is TGCGCCAGCAGCTTGGGGGTCGCTTCGGCAGGGGCTAATGAAAAACTGTTTTTT.

This sequence joins TRBV3-1 (or the pseudogene TRBV3-2) and TRBJ2-5; maybe TRBD2 (5 bases). In germline, CDR1 is LGHDT, CDR2 YNNKEL (reference sequence). Between the trimmed V and J ends, which lost 4 bases and 3 bases, there was a span of 18 bases. This CDR3 has 16 amino acids. CDR3 DNA: TGTGCCAGCAGCCCCTCTTACAGAGGGTCAAAAGAGACCCAGTACTTC. Its protein product is CASSPSYRGSKETQYF.

V usage is TRBV6-5 and J usage is TRBJ1-1, with a weak D call TRBD1 (6 bases). The CDR3 has 15 amino acids. V lost 6 bases and J 1 base, leaving 15 bases between the germline ends. Germline V gene data show CDR1 as MNHEY and CDR2 as SVGAGI. The CDR3 nucleotides are TGTGCCAGCAGGGCCAGACAGGCGGGGAACACTGAAGCTTTCTTT. Its protein is CASRARQAGNTEAFF.

CDR3 in amino acids: CASSRPQGTQYF. In nucleotides, the CDR3 is TGTGCCAGCAGCCGACCTCAGGGGACCCAGTACTTC. The rearrangement links TRBV7-8 to TRBJ2-5; a weak D match, TRBD1 (5 bases). V was shortened by 5 bases and J by 7 bases, with 11 bases between the two germline ends. Germline V gives CDR1 SGHVS, CDR2 FQNEAQ. CDR3 length: 12 amino acids.

The chain employs TRBV7-2 and TRBJ2-7, with 7 bases identical to TRBD2. This CDR3 is 15 amino acids long. Germline CDR1 is SGHTA and CDR2 is FQGNSA. Losses at the gene ends were 5 bases for V and 1 base for J; bases not matched to a gene: 8. CDR3: CASSPGGAGSYEQYF. The CDR3, as DNA: TGTGCCAGCAGCCCCGGTGGAGCGGGATCCTACGAGCAGTACTTC. Variable domain in full (rest from reference TRBV7-2 and TRBJ2-7): GAGVSQSPSNKVTEKGKDVELRCDPISGHTALYWYRQSLGQGLEFLIYFQGNSAPDKSGLPSDRFSAERTGGSVSTLTIQRTQQEDSAVYLCASSPGGAGSYEQYFGPGTRLTVT.

This clone turned up a few times. The chain recombines TRBV10-1 with TRBJ2-1; 10 bases map to TRBD2. The germline gives CDR1 WNHNN, CDR2 SYGVQD (reference sequence). This CDR3 spans 14 amino acids. V dropped 8 bases and J dropped 4; count of bases not matched to a gene: 5. The CDR3 spells CASSRAGGYNEQFF. The CDR3 region has the DNA TGCGCCAGCTCCCGAGCGGGAGGGTACAATGAGCAGTTCTTC.

The chain has TRBV10-2 and TRBJ2-3, with 10 bases aligning to TRBD2. The CDR3 spans 17 residues. Germline V CDR1 and CDR2: WSHSY, SAAADI. V gave up 3 bases and J gave up 8 bases; unmatched junction bases: 14. The CDR3 DNA sequence: TGCGCCAGCAGTGACCCCGGGGTGGTAGCGGGAGGAGGTACGCAGTATTTT. It translates to CASSDPGVVAGGGTQYF.

The V call is TRBV28, the J call TRBJ2-1, with D perhaps matching TRBD2 (5 bases). Trimming removed 5 bases from V and 6 bases from J, with 20 bases in between. CDR3 length: 16 amino acids. The germline V gene has CDR1 MDHEN and CDR2 SYDVKM. The CDR3 loop reads CASSPVGSRRTNEQFF. The CDR3 DNA is TGTGCCAGCAGTCCCGTCGGCTCCCGGAGGACCAATGAGCAGTTCTTC.

The CDR3 is CATSIFGLAGGREQYF. The CDR3 bases are TGTGCCACCAGCATTTTTGGACTAGCGGGAGGGCGGGAGCAGTACTTC. The J gene is TRBJ2-7, the V gene TRBV15, with TRBD2 matching 15 bases. The germline gives CDR1 LNHNV, CDR2 YYDKDF (reference sequence). The ends lost 4 bases at V and 7 bases at J; junction bases unmatched: 8. The CDR3 length is 16 residues.

The rearrangement links TRBV4-2 to TRBJ2-1; 8 nucleotides line up with TRBD2. CDR1 and CDR2 (germline): LGHNA, YNFKEQ. The CDR3 loop spans 17 amino acids. V dropped 0 bases and J dropped 4; count of bases not matched to a gene: 8. The DNA for the CDR3 is TGTGCCAGCAGCCAAGAAGCCTCGGGAGGGTATTACAATGAGCAGTTCTTC. Protein: CASSQEASGGYYNEQFF.

J is TRBJ1-2 and V is TRBV28; 7 nucleotides line up with TRBD1. Per germline, CDR1 MDHEN and CDR2 SYDVKM. J gave up 5 bases and V 1 base, and 7 bases lay outside the gene matches. The CDR3 is 15 amino acids. The CDR3 loop is CASSLLPGQSYGYTF. Written as DNA, the CDR3 is TGTGCCAGCAGTTTATTGCCGGGACAGAGTTATGGCTACACCTTC.

The chain is built from TRBV15 and TRBJ2-1; D may be TRBD2 (6 bases). This CDR3 contains 16 residues. Germline lookup yields CDR1 LNHNV and CDR2 YYDKDF (reference sequence). Trimming removed 3 bases from V and 8 bases from J, with 20 bases in between. In nucleotides, the CDR3 is TGTGCCACCAGCAGGGATAATCTTGCGGGAAGGGATGAGCAGTTCTTC. It is translated as CATSRDNLAGRDEQFF.

V gene TRBV9 combines with J gene TRBJ2-2; possibly TRBD2 for D (6 bases). The CDR3 loop spans 16 amino acids. Between the trimmed V and J ends, which lost 1 base and 0 bases, there was a span of 10 bases. CDR1 and CDR2 from the germline V gene are SGDLS and YYNGEE. The CDR3 DNA follows: TGTGCCAGCAGCGTACTTAGCGGAACGAACACCGGGGAGCTGTTTTTT. Encoded protein: CASSVLSGTNTGELFF.

The chain combines TRBV30 with TRBJ2-5; TRBD2 agrees at 11 bases. The V segment lost 5 bases and the J segment 6 bases; nucleotides outside the gene matches: 11. Germline CDR1 is GTSNPN and CDR2 is SVGIG (reference sequence). The CDR3 covers 15 residues. Written as DNA, the CDR3 is TGTGCCTGGGGGGGCAAACTAGCGGGAGCGCAGACCCAGTACTTC. Protein sequence: CAWGGKLAGAQTQYF.

This clone was seen a handful of times. The chain links TRBV6-2 or TRBV6-3 to TRBJ2-2, with TRBD2 as a possible D gene (6 bases). The CDR3 spans 12 residues. Germline CDR1 MNHEY, CDR2 SVGEGT. V lost 6 bases, J lost 6 bases, and 8 bases lay in between. CDR3 sequence reads: CASSGEAGELFF. Here the CDR3 DNA reads TGTGCCAGCAGCGGGGAGGCCGGGGAGCTGTTTTTT.

The chain links TRBV24-1 to TRBJ2-7; 11 nucleotides match TRBD1. CDR1 is KGHDR, CDR2 SFDVKD, per germline. This CDR3 region has 16 residues. With V trimmed by 6 bases and J by 0 bases, 6 bases remained unmatched. The CDR3 loop reads CATSSGGQGDSYEQYF. CDR3 DNA sequence: TGTGCCACCAGTAGTGGGGGACAGGGGGACTCCTACGAGCAGTACTTC.

The chain recombines TRBV7-9 with TRBJ1-1; D ambiguous. CDR3 size: 15 residues. Germline V gene lookup returns CDR1 SEHNR and CDR2 FQNEAQ (reference sequence). V lost 0 bases and J 5 bases, leaving 13 bases between the germline ends. CDR3 residues: CASSLARVVRTEAFF. The CDR3 DNA reads TGTGCCAGCAGCTTAGCGCGGGTGGTACGTACTGAAGCTTTCTTT.

Comment on this clone: The junction and the germline gene differ at one end; a read error may be behind it. This chain joins TRBV3-1 (or the pseudogene TRBV3-2) and TRBJ2-7; the D gene is possibly TRBD2 (5 bases). This CDR3 has 13 residues. The germline gives CDR1 LGHDT, CDR2 YNNKEL (reference sequence). In DNA, the CDR3 is TGTGTCAGCAGCAACCGCGGGTCCGGCGAGCAGTACTTC. Its translation: CVSSNRGSGEQYF.

The genes are TRBV7-2 and TRBJ1-1; D gene ambiguous. Germline values: CDR1 SGHTA, CDR2 FQGNSA. The length of the CDR3 is 15 residues. With 5 bases removed from V and 4 bases from J, the gap between germline ends came to 17 bases. The CDR3: CASSPTKSVLTEAFF. As DNA, the CDR3 is TGTGCCAGCAGCCCCACGAAATCAGTCCTCACTGAAGCTTTCTTT.